Listed below are T cell receptor beta chains from one sample, sequenced in a study of cytomegalovirus exposure and HLA in healthy donors. Assay used: immunoSEQ multiplex PCR; TCRdb lists only in-frame clones, some missing. The data show about 200,000 clones, over 75% seen once. The sequencing sample was made of PBMCs. These receptors were obtained from a young woman in good health and CMV-seropositive. The CDR3 runs from the conserved cysteine through the conserved F or W. The D gene is left open where the match is weak. Clone size, where shown, is once, few, many, or a class for clones that have expanded.

d_gene,v_gene,abundance,j_gene,CDR3nt,CDR3aa
.,TRBV15,once,TRBJ1-1,TGTGCCACCAGCAGAGGACACGACACTGAAGCTTTCTTT,CATSRGHDTEAFF
.,TRBV9,once,TRBJ1-2,TGTGCCAGCAGCCCTGTTCAGGGACTTGACTATGGCTACACCTTC,CASSPVQGLDYGYTF
.,TRBV7-3,once,TRBJ2-2,TGTGCCAGCAGCTCAAACAGGGAAACCGGGGAGCTGTTTTTT,CASSSNRETGELFF
TRBD2,TRBV30,.,TRBJ2-1,TGTGCCTGGAGTGTTTTTAGCGGGAGTTTCATGAGAGACAATGAGCAGTTCTTC,CAWSVFSGSFMRDNEQFF
.,TRBV11-2,.,TRBJ2-7,TGTGCCAGCAGCCCGGCCTCGGGCTCCTACGAGCAGTACTTC,CASSPASGSYEQYF
TRBD2,TRBV30,.,TRBJ2-7,TGTGCCTGGGCCCACGGCCGGGGGGACGAGCAGTACTTC,CAWAHGRGDEQYF
.,TRBV28,.,TRBJ2-3,TGTGCCAGCAGCAGGAGGGCGGACGACACAGATACGCAGTATTTT,CASSRRADDTDTQYF
.,TRBV5-1,.,TRBJ2-3,TGCGCCAGCAGCTTGGTCCCCGGGGATAGCACAGATACGCAGTATTTT,CASSLVPGDSTDTQYF
.,TRBV28,.,TRBJ1-2,TGTGCCAGCAGTTTATTTAAGGACAGAAGATTACGAGGCTACACCTTC,CASSLFKDRRLRGYTF
.,TRBV7-9,few,TRBJ2-7,TGTGCCAGCAGACCTGGGACAAGCATATCCTACGAGCAGTACTTC,CASRPGTSISYEQYF
TRBD2,TRBV5-1,.,TRBJ2-2,TGCGCCAGCAGCTTGTGGGGGGGTCGTGGTCCCGGGGAGCTGTTTTTT,CASSLWGGRGPGELFF
.,TRBV6-6,.,TRBJ2-7,TGTGCCAGCCAATCGGACAGAGCCTACGAGCAGTACTTC,CASQSDRAYEQYF
.,TRBV5-1,.,TRBJ2-5,TGCGCCAGCAGCTTGTATGGCAATCCCCAAGAGACCCAGTACTTC,CASSLYGNPQETQYF
TRBD1,TRBV30,once,TRBJ1-1,TGTGCCTCCCACAGGGGGCGGGCTGGCACTGAAGCTTTCTTT,CASHRGRAGTEAFF
TRBD1,TRBV7-6,.,TRBJ2-7,TGTGCCAGCAGCTTGGACAGGGGTGGTGAGCAGTACTTC,CASSLDRGGEQYF
.,TRBV7-3,.,TRBJ2-2,TGTGCCAGCAGTTCTAGACCGGGCACCGGGGAGCTGTTTTTT,CASSSRPGTGELFF
.,TRBV7-9,.,TRBJ1-5,TGTGCCAGCAGCCCGGGGGGCAATCAGCCCCAGCATTTT,CASSPGGNQPQHF
.,TRBV30,.,TRBJ1-2,TGTGCCAGCACAGGGCTGGGAAACTATGGCTACACCTTC,CASTGLGNYGYTF
.,TRBV27,once,TRBJ2-7,TGTGCCAGCAGGCCTAACCCGTACGAGCAGTACTTC,CASRPNPYEQYF
.,TRBV5-1,.,TRBJ2-1,TGCGCCAGCAGTTCGAGCGGCGCCTACAATGAGCAGTTCTTC,CASSSSGAYNEQFF
TRBD2,TRBV11-2,.,TRBJ2-7,TGTGCCAGCAGCGGGACTAGGGCCGGCGAGCAGTACTTC,CASSGTRAGEQYF
.,TRBV5-1,.,TRBJ1-2,TGCGCCAGCAGCCCGACGGCAGGGTCAGGCTACACCTTC,CASSPTAGSGYTF
TRBD1,TRBV29-1,.,TRBJ1-1,TGCAGCGTCACGCAGGGGGATAGGAACACTGAAGCTTTCTTT,CSVTQGDRNTEAFF
TRBD2,TRBV5-1,.,TRBJ2-2,TGCGCCAGCAGCTTCACTAGCGGAGGCGGGGAGCTGTTTTTT,CASSFTSGGGELFF
TRBD2,TRBV28,.,TRBJ2-5,TGTGCCAGCAGTTCCCCGGGAGGGGAGACCCAGTACTTC,CASSSPGGETQYF
TRBD2,TRBV6-5,once,TRBJ2-3,TGTGCCAGCAGGGCTTTTAGCGGGGCGCAGTATTTT,CASRAFSGAQYF
.,TRBV28,once,TRBJ2-7,TGTGCCAGCAGTTTTTTCAGGTACGAGCAGTACTTC,CASSFFRYEQYF
.,TRBV25-1,once,TRBJ2-7,TGTGCCAGCAGTGACTCTCTGCGTGGAGGGAACGAGCAGTACTTC,CASSDSLRGGNEQYF
.,TRBV4-1,.,TRBJ2-7,TGCGCCAGCAGCACCCTGGGGCTAGCGTACTCCTACGAGCAGTACTTC,CASSTLGLAYSYEQYF
.,TRBV4-1,.,TRBJ1-1,TGCGCCAGCAGCCGAGTAATGAACACTGAAGCTTTCTTT,CASSRVMNTEAFF
TRBD1,TRBV9,.,TRBJ2-7,TGTGCCAGCAGCGTAGGACAGGGAAGGGTCTCCTACGAGCAGTACTTC,CASSVGQGRVSYEQYF
.,TRBV5-1,.,TRBJ2-2,TGCGCCAGCAAGGGGGGGCTTAGTACCGGGGAGCTGTTTTTT,CASKGGLSTGELFF
TRBD2,TRBV7-9,.,TRBJ2-1,TGTGCCAGCAGCAGGAGAGCGGGAGTCCAGAACAATGAGCAGTTCTTC,CASSRRAGVQNNEQFF